This T cell receptor (beta chain) was identified in a study of beta chain features in type 1 diabetes. Study context: The samples had 90 million to 130 million sorted cells examined in all. Study-wide results and limits: Type 1 diabetes patients had TCRB CDR3s that were shorter (moderately but significantly so) in all four CD4+ subsets. Patients with type 1 diabetes showed fewer VDJ junction insertions and more deletions. A closer apparent resemblance between naive, central memory and Treg TCRB repertoires was seen in patients than in healthy donors.

Every isolated RNA sample was fully reverse transcribed, so sequencing captured expressed TCRB transcripts. Method: immunoSEQ multiplex PCR; TCRdb's copy keeps in-frame clones and lacks some. Of 140,000 to 150,000 clones listed, nearly 50% are singletons. This clone was seen more than once but under ten times. As yet, its antigen is unknown. Trimming pared 2 bases from V and 2 bases from J, leaving 8 bases between. The length of the CDR3 is 13 residues. Germline V gene sequence: CDR1 SGHRS, CDR2 YFSETQ. Sequences were obtained from Tregs from blood. This sequence joins TRBV5-1 and TRBJ2-7; D is ambiguous. This clonotype was obtained from a young man in good health. The CDR3 DNA reads TGCGCCAGCAGCTTCCGACTGACCTACGAGCAGTACTTC. This codes for CASSFRLTYEQYF. The whole variable domain, filled in from reference TRBV5-1 and TRBJ2-7, reads KAGVTQTPRYLIKTRGQQVTLSCSPISGHRSVSWYQQTPGQGLQFLFEYFSETQRNKGNFPGRFSGRQFSNSRSEMNVSTLELGDSALYLCASSFRLTYEQYFGPGTRLTVT.